The 10 T cell receptor beta chains given below trace back to one sample, sequenced in a study of blood T cell repertoires in COVID-19. Method: immunoSEQ multiplex PCR; TCRdb's copy keeps in-frame clones and lacks some. This table has roughly 97,000 clones, more than 75% appearing once. Sequenced material: peripheral blood. The receptors come from a man aged 45-65 years with acute or convalescent COVID-19.

This chain connects TRBV7-2 to TRBJ1-4; 7 bases map to TRBD1. This CDR3 has 15 residues. V gave up 1 base and J gave up 8 bases; unmatched junction bases: 7. The germline CDR1 and CDR2 sequences are SGHTA and FQGNSA. CDR3: CASSLEGGRGEKLFF. The CDR3 DNA reads as TGTGCCAGCAGCTTAGAAGGGGGCCGTGGGGAAAAACTGTTTTTT.

This clone was seen a handful of times. The chain employs TRBV6-6 and TRBJ2-7; no firm D call. V dropped 2 bases and J dropped 5 bases, with 7 bases sitting between them. The germline V gene encodes CDR1 MNHNY and CDR2 SVGAGI (reference sequence). CDR3 size: 12 residues. The CDR3 bases are TGTGCCAGCAGTTACAATCGAGACGAGCAGTACTTC. Translating it yields CASSYNRDEQYF.

CDR3 coding DNA: TGTGCCAGCAGCTTGGCCCCCGGGAGGGCCCGGGAGCAGTACTTC. Translation: CASSLAPGRAREQYF. V usage is TRBV5-6 and J usage is TRBJ2-7; 8 bases line up with TRBD2. Germline V gene data show CDR1 as SGHDT and CDR2 as YYEEEE. With V trimmed by 0 bases and J by 7 bases, 9 bases remained unmatched. The CDR3 totals 15 residues. Based on the CDR3 plus reference TRBV5-6 and TRBJ2-7, the full variable domain is DAGVTQSPTHLIKTRGQQVTLRCSPKSGHDTVSWYQQALGQGPQFIFQYYEEEERQRGNFPDRFSGHQFPNYSSELNVNALLLGDSALYLCASSLAPGRAREQYFGPGTRLTVT.

The V gene is TRBV7-9, the J gene TRBJ2-5; 8 bases are shared with TRBD1. With 5 bases clipped from V and 1 base from J, the junction kept 9 bases outside the gene matches. Germline assignment: CDR1 SEHNR and CDR2 FQNEAQ (reference sequence). This CDR3 region has 16 residues. Here the CDR3 DNA reads TGTGCCAGCAGCCAAGGACAGGGTTCGATCCAAGAGACCCAGTACTTC. The encoded protein is CASSQGQGSIQETQYF.

CDR3 amino acids: CASSLAWDIRGYGYTF. The CDR3 coding sequence is TGTGCCAGCAGCTTAGCGTGGGATATAAGGGGCTATGGCTACACCTTC. V and J are TRBV7-2 and TRBJ1-2; the D gene is possibly TRBD1 (5 bases). In germline, CDR1 is SGHTA, CDR2 FQGNSA. Trimming left V 0 bases short and J 4 bases short, with 15 bases between. The CDR3 consists of 16 residues.

The V and J genes are TRBV3-1 (or the pseudogene TRBV3-2) and TRBJ2-7, with TRBD2 identical over 7 bases. The CDR3 runs to 14 residues. Germline V gives CDR1 LGHDT, CDR2 YNNKEL (reference sequence). V was clipped by 5 bases and J by 3 bases; unmatched bases: 7. The chain's CDR3 is CASSNGLENYEQYF. DNA of the CDR3: TGTGCCAGCAGCAACGGACTAGAGAACTACGAGCAGTACTTC.

V usage is TRBV30 and J usage is TRBJ2-7, with 9 bases fitting TRBD2. The CDR3 spans 15 residues. V was clipped by 2 bases and J by 0 bases; unmatched bases: 5. Germline V gene lookup returns CDR1 GTSNPN and CDR2 SVGIG (reference sequence). This CDR3 reads CAWSPLAGSSYEQYF. Here the CDR3 DNA reads TGTGCCTGGAGTCCACTAGCGGGTTCCTCCTACGAGCAGTACTTC.

The rearrangement uses TRBV9 and TRBJ2-2; the match to TRBD2 covers 8 bases. The V segment lost 0 bases and the J segment 5 bases; nucleotides outside the gene matches: 12. The CDR3 has 18 amino acids. Looked up from germline, CDR1 is SGDLS and CDR2 is YYNGEE. The CDR3 protein is CASSVDISGSVTTGELFF. The CDR3 DNA is TGTGCCAGCAGCGTAGATATCAGCGGGAGTGTGACTACCGGGGAGCTGTTTTTT.

This chain links TRBV5-1 with TRBJ2-1; 7 bases map to TRBD2. In germline, CDR1 is SGHRS, CDR2 YFSETQ. V dropped 6 bases and J dropped 2; count of bases not matched to a gene: 5. CDR3 length: 14 residues. The CDR3: CASKGSGTYNEQFF. The DNA of the CDR3 is TGCGCCAGCAAGGGAAGCGGGACCTACAATGAGCAGTTCTTC.

This chain connects TRBV7-6 to TRBJ2-3; D is undetermined. Germline V lookup: CDR1 SGHVS, CDR2 FNYEAQ. Trimming took off 2 bases at V and 1 base at J, with 7 bases between the two ends. This CDR3 is 14 amino acids long. The CDR3 sequence: CASSLFSRTDTQYF. The CDR3 bases are TGTGCCAGCAGCTTATTTTCTCGCACAGATACGCAGTATTTT.